What follows are 9 T cell receptor beta chains derived from one specimen sequenced in a study of shared clonotypes between healthy human individuals. This table comes from immunoSEQ multiplex PCR, and its TCRdb copy is limited to in-frame clones, with some not included. The data hold some 1,600,000 clones, with 98% observed a single time. The sample taken for sequencing was naive CD4+ T cells sorted from blood. Stated subset: CD45RA+ positively selected. These receptor sequences come from a man under 40 in good health.

The chain has TRBV4-3 and TRBJ2-6; weak D call: TRBD1 (6 bases). V lost 5 bases and J lost 0, with 11 bases in between. Germline CDR1 is LGHNA and CDR2 is YSLEER. The CDR3 has 16 residues. In nucleotides, the CDR3 is TGCGCCAGCAGCGACAGGACCAGCTCTGGGGCCAACGTCCTGACTTTC. This translates into CASSDRTSSGANVLTF.

The chain uses TRBV21-1 and TRBJ2-2. TRBV21-1 is shown as a pseudogene. The CDR3 contains 14 residues. Written as DNA, the CDR3 is TGTGCCAGCAAATGGTACGAGGGGACCGGGGAGCTGTTTTTT. Its protein product is CASKWYEGTGELFF.

The chain links TRBV2 to TRBJ1-2; TRBD1 matches at 8 bases. Looked up from germline, CDR1 is SNHLY and CDR2 is FYNNEI. J lost 0 bases, V lost 11 bases, and 11 bases had no gene match. CDR3 size: 15 residues. In DNA, the CDR3 is TGTGCCGCACGGACAGGGTTAGTCTCTAACTATGGCTACACCTTC. Translated, it gives CAARTGLVSNYGYTF.

In DNA form, the CDR3 reads TGTGCCAGCAGTTTAGGCCCCTTGGGAGGCTCTGGGGCCAACGTCCTGACTTTC. Translated, it gives CASSLGPLGGSGANVLTF. The chain employs TRBV27 and TRBJ2-6; D might be TRBD2 (6 bases). The V and J ends lost 2 bases and 0 bases respectively, with 14 bases between them. CDR1 and CDR2 from the germline V gene are MNHEY and SMNVEV (reference sequence). The CDR3 extends over 18 amino acids.

The chain couples TRBV5-1 to TRBJ1-1; D may be TRBD1 (5 bases). Germline V gene lookup returns CDR1 SGHRS and CDR2 YFSETQ. This CDR3 spans 16 amino acids. V lost 1 base to trimming and J lost 3 bases, with 16 bases between them. CDR3 residues: CASSLLPQGKDTEAFF. CDR3 sequence (DNA): TGCGCCAGCAGCTTGTTACCTCAGGGAAAGGACACTGAAGCTTTCTTT.

The chain couples TRBV11-3 to TRBJ2-6, with TRBD1 identical over 10 bases. V was pared by 5 bases and J by 0 bases, with 4 bases of the junction left unmatched. The CDR3 length is 17 residues. Per germline, CDR1 SGHNT and CDR2 YENEEA. The DNA of the CDR3 is TGTGCCAGCAGCCCGGGACAGGGGAGCTCTGGGGCCAACGTCCTGACTTTC. This gives the protein CASSPGQGSSGANVLTF.

The J gene is TRBJ2-4, the V gene TRBV14, with 8 bases identical to TRBD2. Germline V lookup: CDR1 SGHDN, CDR2 FVKESK. The CDR3 consists of 22 residues. V was clipped by 2 bases and J by 1 base; unmatched bases: 22. CDR3 in amino acids: CASSQTPGEGGLGILAKNIQYF. The CDR3 region has the DNA TGTGCCAGCAGCCAAACCCCTGGTGAGGGGGGACTAGGGATTTTGGCCAAAAACATTCAGTACTTC.

The gene calls are TRBV19 and TRBJ2-2; 13 bases match TRBD2. The CDR3 covers 15 residues. The trim removed 10 bases at V and 5 bases at J, leaving 7 bases unmatched. Germline V lookup: CDR1 LNHDA, CDR2 SQIVND (reference sequence). CDR3 sequence: CATRGTSGTTGELFF. The CDR3 DNA sequence: TGTGCCACCCGCGGGACTAGCGGGACTACCGGGGAGCTGTTTTTT.

This chain connects TRBV6-1 to TRBJ1-2; D uncertain. Germline V gene lookup returns CDR1 MNHNS and CDR2 SASEGT. The V end was cut by 2 bases, the J end by 3 bases, with 1 base between. This CDR3 is built from 11 residues. CDR3 sequence reads: CASSEYYGYTF. CDR3 DNA: TGTGCCAGCAGTGAATACTATGGCTACACCTTC.